Following are 10 T cell receptor beta chains from one sample sequenced in a study of T cell responses to AZD1222 COVID-19 vaccine. Using immunoSEQ multiplex PCR, the repertoire was profiled, and TCRdb retains in-frame clones only, with some absent. The table includes some 150,000 clones, about 89% detected once. The source was peripheral blood, collected on day 0 of MenACWY control vaccination. All receptors derive from an adult in good health.

The V gene is TRBV5-1, the J gene TRBJ2-2; 13 positions agree with TRBD2. The CDR3 is 16 residues long. Germline loops: CDR1 SGHRS, CDR2 YFSETQ. Losses at the gene ends were 4 bases for V and 4 bases for J; bases not matched to a gene: 4. The CDR3 bases are TGCGCCAGCAGCCACGGGACTAGCGGGATCACCGGGGAGCTGTTTTTT. The encoded protein is CASSHGTSGITGELFF.

This chain uses TRBV5-1 with TRBJ2-7, with D unclear. The CDR3 loop spans 13 amino acids. Germline lookup yields CDR1 SGHRS and CDR2 YFSETQ. The V end lost 1 base, the J end lost 1 base, and 6 bases lay between the germline ends. CDR3 in amino acids: CASSLWASYEQYF. CDR3 sequence (DNA): TGCGCCAGCAGCTTGTGGGCGTCCTACGAGCAGTACTTC. Variable domain in full (rest from reference TRBV5-1 and TRBJ2-7): KAGVTQTPRYLIKTRGQQVTLSCSPISGHRSVSWYQQTPGQGLQFLFEYFSETQRNKGNFPGRFSGRQFSNSRSEMNVSTLELGDSALYLCASSLWASYEQYFGPGTRLTVT.

This clone was observed a single time. This sequence joins TRBV6-6 and TRBJ1-6, with D unresolved. Germline loops: CDR1 MNHNY, CDR2 SVGAGI (reference sequence). The CDR3 consists of 14 residues. V dropped 2 bases and J dropped 7 bases, with 9 bases sitting between them. CDR3: CASSYVGLNSPLHF. CDR3 DNA sequence: TGTGCCAGCAGTTACGTCGGGTTAAATTCACCCCTCCACTTT.

This sequence joins TRBV11-1 and TRBJ2-7, with 9 bases aligning to TRBD1. CDR3 length: 15 residues. CDR1 SGHAT and CDR2 FQDESV come from the germline V gene (reference sequence). V lost 4 bases to trimming and J lost 0 bases; unmatched junction nucleotides: 4. The CDR3 DNA sequence: TGTGCCAGCAGCTCTCCGGGACAGGGCTCCTACGAGCAGTACTTC. This gives the protein CASSSPGQGSYEQYF.

The V call is TRBV24-1, the J call TRBJ1-2, with TRBD1 matching 8 bases. This CDR3 is built from 15 residues. CDR1 is KGHDR, CDR2 SFDVKD, per germline. With V trimmed by 3 bases and J by 5 bases, 7 bases remained unmatched. The CDR3 bases are TGTGCCACCAGTGATCCCGGGACAGGACTATATGGCTACACCTTC. This gives the protein CATSDPGTGLYGYTF.

In this sample, this clone turned up once. The chain links TRBV5-1 to TRBJ1-1, with D perhaps TRBD1 (5 bases). The CDR3 is 13 amino acids. Germline V lookup: CDR1 SGHRS, CDR2 YFSETQ. V lost 8 bases and J lost 1, with 12 bases in between. CDR3 sequence: CASQGEGNTEAFF. For the CDR3, the DNA is TGCGCCAGTCAGGGCGAGGGGAACACTGAAGCTTTCTTT.

V gene TRBV18 combines with J gene TRBJ1-2; TRBD1 might be the D (5 bases). The CDR3 covers 12 residues. CDR1 is KGHSH and CDR2 is LQKENI in the germline V gene. V dropped 6 bases and J dropped 4 bases, with 9 bases sitting between them. The CDR3 loop reads CASSDSSYGYTF. For the CDR3, the DNA is TGTGCCAGCTCCGACAGTTCCTATGGCTACACCTTC.

The CDR3 spells CASSRRSGDEQYF. CDR3 DNA: TGCGCCAGCAGTAGACGGTCCGGCGACGAGCAGTACTTC. This chain joins TRBV10-1 and TRBJ2-7; the D is unclear. This CDR3 is 13 amino acids long. Trimming shortened V by 5 bases and J by 5 bases, and 13 bases separated the two germline ends. Per the germline V gene, CDR1 is WNHNN and CDR2 is SYGVQD (reference sequence).

This chain joins TRBV19 and TRBJ1-2, with D possibly TRBD1 on 5 matching bases. In germline, CDR1 is LNHDA, CDR2 SQIVND (reference sequence). There are 17 residues in the CDR3. The V and J ends lost 4 bases and 0 bases respectively, with 18 bases between them. The CDR3 loop is CASSSHPPRVSNYGYTF. In DNA form, the CDR3 reads TGTGCCAGTAGTAGTCATCCTCCCAGGGTATCTAACTATGGCTACACCTTC.

On this clone itself: The germline gene is not matched at one end of the junction; a read error may be the cause. The chain couples TRBV27 to TRBJ1-2; 7 bases match TRBD1. CDR1 MNHEY and CDR2 SMNVEV come from the germline V gene (reference sequence). CDR3 size: 12 residues. The DNA for the CDR3 is TGTGCCAGCAGTTTCCGAGGAGGGGGCGAGAGCTTC. Translated, it gives CASSFRGGGESF.